The table lists the clone carrying this T cell receptor beta chain with a few counts. The PCR employed 60 Vbeta primers together with 13 Jbeta primers. Data came from immunoSEQ multiplex PCR; TCRdb stores just in-frame clones and leaves some out. The profile shows about 130,000 clones, around 78% of them singletons. The entry originates in a study of cytomegalovirus exposure and HLA in healthy donors. Looked up from germline, CDR1 is SGHDT and CDR2 is YYEEEE. Trimming shortened V by 5 bases and J by 10 bases, and 16 bases separated the two germline ends. This CDR3 comprises 14 residues. The sequence came from a woman aged 45-60 years in good health and CMV-seronegative. Sequencing was performed on PBMCs. The V call is TRBV5-6, the J call TRBJ1-6, with D maybe TRBD1 (5 bases). Here the CDR3 DNA reads TGTGCCAGCAGTCTCAGGGTTGAGGCATCACCCCTCCACTTT. Translation: CASSLRVEASPLHF. Combining the CDR3 with reference TRBV5-6 and TRBJ1-6 gives the whole variable domain DAGVTQSPTHLIKTRGQQVTLRCSPKSGHDTVSWYQQALGQGPQFIFQYYEEEERQRGNFPDRFSGHQFPNYSSELNVNALLLGDSALYLCASSLRVEASPLHFGNGTRLTVT.